The 12 T cell receptor beta chains below all came from one sample that was sequenced in a study of STAT3 mutations in large granular lymphocyte leukemia. Findings and caveats of the study: At least one immunodominant TCR beta clonotype appeared in every T-cell large granular lymphocyte leukemia patient.

The protocol was immunoSEQ multiplex PCR, while the TCRdb copy is restricted to in-frame clones and leaves out a portion. The sample holds over 30,000 clones, about 88% seen once. No antigen is known for these receptors. The sequencing input was PBMCs. The receptors derive from a human donor with T large granular lymphocyte leukemia. Some clones in this sample may be carry-over from other donors' samples.

The chain combines TRBV6-6 with TRBJ1-5; the D is unclear. Germline V gene data show CDR1 as MNHNY and CDR2 as SVGAGI (reference sequence). This CDR3 has 12 amino acids. The germline V and J ends were trimmed by 4 bases and 2 bases, with 3 bases remaining between them. The CDR3 DNA reads TGTGCCAGCAGTTCCGGCAATCAGCCCCAGCATTTT. Translating it yields CASSSGNQPQHF.

The genes are TRBV30 and TRBJ2-5; 9 positions agree with TRBD1. The CDR3 spans 14 residues. J gave up 3 bases and V 5 bases, and 7 bases lay outside the gene matches. Germline V gene lookup returns CDR1 GTSNPN and CDR2 SVGIG (reference sequence). The CDR3 DNA reads as TGTGCCTGGGGAAGACAGGGGGAAGAAGAGACCCAGTACTTC. This codes for CAWGRQGEEETQYF.

This clone turned up a few times. The rearrangement uses TRBV21-1 and TRBJ1-5; TRBD1, the table's D call, was not compared with the DNA. TRBV21-1 is given as a pseudogene. The CDR3 has 18 amino acids. The CDR3 DNA reads TGTGCCAGCAGCCCACCGGGACAGGGGGCGTGGGGCAATCAGCCCCAGCATTTT. It encodes CASSPPGQGAWGNQPQHF.

This CDR3 is CASSLGGTMNEQFF. DNA for the CDR3: TGTGCCAGCAGCTTGGGAGGGACTATGAATGAGCAGTTCTTC. V usage is TRBV5-6 and J usage is TRBJ2-1, with 7 bases identical to TRBD2. Germline CDR1 and CDR2: SGHDT and YYEEEE. The V segment lost 0 bases and the J segment 7 bases; nucleotides outside the gene matches: 4. The CDR3 has 14 residues.

V gene TRBV11-2 combines with J gene TRBJ2-5; a possible D gene is TRBD2 (6 bases). CDR1 and CDR2 (germline): SGHAT, FQNNGV. The CDR3 runs to 15 residues. V was trimmed by 5 bases and J by 1 base, leaving 14 bases between them. CDR3: CASSPRSGVQETQYF. CDR3 DNA sequence: TGTGCCAGCAGCCCCCGGTCGGGGGTCCAAGAGACCCAGTACTTC.

The chain joins TRBV5-4 to TRBJ1-2; 7 bases agree with TRBD1. Losses at the gene ends were 4 bases for V and 4 bases for J; bases not matched to a gene: 10. The CDR3 has 15 residues. Germline V gene sequence: CDR1 SGHNT, CDR2 YYREEE (reference sequence). This CDR3 is CASSPGQSGGYGYTF. The CDR3 region has the DNA TGTGCCAGCAGCCCGGGACAGTCCGGGGGCTATGGCTACACCTTC.

This rearrangement joins TRBV5-1 to TRBJ2-2, with a possible D match to TRBD1 (7 bases). Germline V gives CDR1 SGHRS, CDR2 YFSETQ. The CDR3 is 15 residues long. V was clipped by 5 bases and J by 1 base, with 12 bases between them. CDR3 in amino acids: CASRYQGGNTGELFF. CDR3 DNA: TGCGCCAGCAGATATCAGGGGGGGAACACCGGGGAGCTGTTTTTT.

CDR3: CGSPYEQYV. As DNA, the CDR3 is TGTGGCAGCCCCTACGAGCAGTACGTC. The chain has TRBV11-3 and TRBJ2-7; the D is unclear. CDR3 size: 9 residues. Per the germline V gene, CDR1 is SGHNT and CDR2 is YENEEA.

The V and J genes are TRBV13 and TRBJ2-1; possible D gene TRBD2, 6 bases. This CDR3 is 18 amino acids long. Trimming left V 2 bases short and J 0 bases short, with 17 bases between. CDR1 is PRHDT, CDR2 FYEKMQ, per germline (reference sequence). The CDR3, as DNA: TGTGCCAGCAGCTTAATTTTTTCCGGGGACTTCTCCTACAATGAGCAGTTCTTC. This encodes CASSLIFSGDFSYNEQFF.

This rearrangement joins TRBV7-2 to TRBJ2-5; 9 bases fit TRBD2. J gave up 10 bases and V 4 bases, and 10 bases lay outside the gene matches. The CDR3 loop spans 14 amino acids. Germline values: CDR1 SGHTA, CDR2 FQGNSA. The CDR3 loop reads CASSSGLANVIQYF. As DNA, the CDR3 is TGTGCCAGCAGCTCGGGACTAGCCAACGTAATCCAGTACTTC.

The chain combines TRBV18 with TRBJ1-2, with 8 bases aligning to TRBD1. Germline V gene sequence: CDR1 KGHSH, CDR2 LQKENI. Unmatched junction bases numbered 7, after V lost 2 bases and J lost 2 bases. This CDR3 spans 16 amino acids. In DNA, the CDR3 is TGTGCCAGCTCACCAATCCCGGACAGGGACAACTATGGCTACACCTTC. As protein: CASSPIPDRDNYGYTF. Based on the CDR3 plus reference TRBV18 and TRBJ1-2, the full variable domain is NAGVMQNPRHLVRRRGQEARLRCSPMKGHSHVYWYRQLPEEGLKFMVYLQKENIIDESGMPKERFSAEFPKEGPSILRIQQVVRGDSAAYFCASSPIPDRDNYGYTFGSGTRLTVV.

The chain recombines TRBV7-9 with TRBJ2-3; TRBD1 or TRBD2 may be the D gene (5 bases each). The CDR3 contains 13 residues. The V gene lost 10 bases and the J gene lost 3 bases, with 14 bases spanning the gap. Germline V gene data show CDR1 as SEHNR and CDR2 as FQNEAQ (reference sequence). CDR3 DNA: TGTGCCACTGGGACGGAGAGGACAGATACGCAGTATTTT. Its translation: CATGTERTDTQYF.